This TCR beta chain was recovered during a study of chemoradiotherapy in HPV16-positive cancers. The assay was immunoSEQ multiplex PCR, and TCRdb's table has in-frame clones only and misses some. The table has 5,000 or so clones, 90% to 95% seen once. Sampling took place from a patient who underwent chemoradiotherapy. This receptor was identified in a human donor with HPV-associated anogenital cancer.

DNA for the CDR3: TGTGCCAGCAGCGTAGTAGCAGGCGGTGAAAAACTGTTTTTT. It encodes CASSVVAGGEKLFF. This chain joins TRBV9 and TRBJ1-4; D call uncertain. This CDR3 has 14 amino acids. The V gene's germline CDR1 is SGDLS and CDR2 YYNGEE. V lost 0 bases and J lost 7, with 10 bases in between.